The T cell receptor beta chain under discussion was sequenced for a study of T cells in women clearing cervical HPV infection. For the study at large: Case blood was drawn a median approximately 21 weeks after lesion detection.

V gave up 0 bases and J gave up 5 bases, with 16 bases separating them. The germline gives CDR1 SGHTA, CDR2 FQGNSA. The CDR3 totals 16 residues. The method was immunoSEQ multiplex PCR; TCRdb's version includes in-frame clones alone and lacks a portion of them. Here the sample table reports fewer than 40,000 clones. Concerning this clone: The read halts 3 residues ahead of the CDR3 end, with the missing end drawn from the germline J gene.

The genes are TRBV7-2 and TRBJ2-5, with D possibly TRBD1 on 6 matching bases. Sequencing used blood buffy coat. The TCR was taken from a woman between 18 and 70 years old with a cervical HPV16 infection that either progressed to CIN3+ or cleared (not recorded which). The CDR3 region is CASSLALLGALETQYF. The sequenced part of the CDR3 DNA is TGTGCCAGCAGCTTAGCGCTACTGGGGGCTCTGGAGACC.